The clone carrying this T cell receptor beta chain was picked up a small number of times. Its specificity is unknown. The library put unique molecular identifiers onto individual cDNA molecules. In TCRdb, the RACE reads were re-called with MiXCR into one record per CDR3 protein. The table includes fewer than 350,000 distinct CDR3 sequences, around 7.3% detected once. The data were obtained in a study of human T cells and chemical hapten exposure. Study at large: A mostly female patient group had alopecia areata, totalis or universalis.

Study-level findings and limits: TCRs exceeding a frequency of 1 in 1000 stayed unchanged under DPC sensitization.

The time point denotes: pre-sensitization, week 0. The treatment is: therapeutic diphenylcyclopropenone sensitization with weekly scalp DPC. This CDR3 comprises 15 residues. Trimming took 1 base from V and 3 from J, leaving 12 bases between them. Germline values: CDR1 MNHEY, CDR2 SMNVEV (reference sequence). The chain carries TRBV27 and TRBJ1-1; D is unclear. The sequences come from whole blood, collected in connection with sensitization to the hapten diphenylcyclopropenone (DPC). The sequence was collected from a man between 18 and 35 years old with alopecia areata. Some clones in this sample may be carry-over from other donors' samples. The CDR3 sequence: CASSLWGKVDTEAFF. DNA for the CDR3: TGTGCCAGCAGTTTATGGGGTAAGGTGGACACTGAAGCTTTCTTT.